This passage covers 28 T cell receptor beta chains from one sample sequenced in a study of Ad26.COV2.S vaccination and SARS-CoV-2 variants. Repertoires were generated with immunoSEQ multiplex PCR, while TCRdb's copy carries only in-frame clones and drops some. Of more than 250,000 clones listed, 87% were seen once; the top ten hold about 3.1%. The sample's treatment: approximately 18 received Ad26.COV2.S at low or high dose, single or two shots; five or six received placebo; per-sample allocation not given. Sampling was done on day 63 after the first vaccine or placebo injection. This material consisted of peripheral blood, taken in a trial of Ad26.COV2.S vaccine versus placebo. The receptors were gathered from a person aged 18-60 years who received the Ad26.COV2.S COVID-19 vaccine or a placebo.

The chain links TRBV5-5 to TRBJ2-7; 8 nucleotides line up with TRBD1. The length of the CDR3 is 14 residues. Looked up from germline, CDR1 is SGHKS and CDR2 is YYEKEE (reference sequence). The J segment lost 2 bases and the V segment lost 4 bases, leaving 5 bases of the junction unmatched. DNA of the CDR3: TGTGCCAGCAGCGGCGGACAGGGCGCCTACGAGCAGTACTTC. Translated: CASSGGQGAYEQYF.

This chain uses TRBV5-4 with TRBJ2-1; D gene unclear. The CDR3 is 14 amino acids. Germline V lookup: CDR1 SGHNT, CDR2 YYREEE (reference sequence). Trimming pared 0 bases from V and 3 bases from J, leaving 7 bases between. CDR3 loop: CASSLGRSYNEQFF. CDR3 nucleotide sequence: TGTGCCAGCAGCTTGGGCAGGAGCTACAATGAGCAGTTCTTC. The full variable domain, completed using reference TRBV5-4 and TRBJ2-1, is ETGVTQSPTHLIKTRGQQVTLRCSSQSGHNTVSWYQQALGQGPQFIFQYYREEENGRGNFPPRFSGLQFPNYSSELNVNALELDDSALYLCASSLGRSYNEQFFGPGTRLTVL.

J is TRBJ1-3 and V is TRBV3-1 (or the pseudogene TRBV3-2); D possibly corresponds to TRBD1 (5 bases). Trimming took off 1 base at V and 1 base at J, with 14 bases between the two ends. Germline-derived CDR1 and CDR2 are LGHDT and YNNKEL (reference sequence). This CDR3 contains 17 residues. CDR3 sequence reads: CASSQGQDRSSGNTIYF. CDR3 in DNA: TGTGCCAGCAGCCAAGGTCAAGACAGAAGTTCTGGAAACACCATATATTTT.

The rearrangement joins TRBV29-1 to TRBJ2-7; the match to TRBD1 covers 10 bases. V shed 7 bases, J shed 5 bases, and the junction held 11 bases outside the gene matches. This CDR3 spans 14 amino acids. The V gene's germline CDR1 is SQVTM and CDR2 ANQGSEA. Here the CDR3 reads CSARRGQGSNEQYF. The CDR3 DNA is TGCAGCGCCCGACGGGGACAGGGGAGCAACGAGCAGTACTTC.

V gene TRBV11-3 combines with J gene TRBJ2-1, with 9 bases identical to TRBD1. The CDR3 sequence is 15 residues long. Germline V gene data show CDR1 as SGHNT and CDR2 as YENEEA. The V segment lost 5 bases and the J segment 4 bases; nucleotides outside the gene matches: 6. CDR3 in amino acids: CASSPGTGSYNEQFF. DNA for the CDR3: TGTGCCAGCAGCCCCGGGACAGGGTCATACAATGAGCAGTTCTTC.

The chain couples TRBV4-3 to TRBJ1-4, with TRBD1 identical over 7 bases. Germline V lookup: CDR1 LGHNA, CDR2 YSLEER. The CDR3 runs to 15 residues. The trim removed 3 bases at V and 5 bases at J, leaving 6 bases unmatched. This CDR3 is CASSHRGGLNEKLFF. The CDR3 coding sequence is TGCGCCAGCAGCCATCGAGGGGGCCTAAATGAAAAACTGTTTTTT.

This rearrangement joins TRBV27 to TRBJ2-5; a possible D gene is TRBD2 (6 bases). The V end was cut by 3 bases, the J end by 5 bases, with 10 bases between. In germline, CDR1 is MNHEY, CDR2 SMNVEV (reference sequence). The CDR3 is 13 residues long. The CDR3 DNA sequence: TGTGCCAGCAGTTTTGGAGGGGAGGAGACCCAGTACTTC. This encodes CASSFGGEETQYF.

J is TRBJ1-1 and V is TRBV5-8, with D possibly matching TRBD1 (6 bases). The CDR3 spans 15 residues. In germline, CDR1 is SGHTS, CDR2 YDEGEE. With 6 bases removed from V and 2 bases from J, the gap between germline ends came to 17 bases. In DNA form, the CDR3 reads TGTGCCAGCACCCTGGCGGGGGGCACCAACACTGAAGCTTTCTTT. Translating gives CASTLAGGTNTEAFF.

The V and J genes are TRBV27 and TRBJ2-7, with 7 bases identical to TRBD2. Germline V gene sequence: CDR1 MNHEY, CDR2 SMNVEV (reference sequence). V shed 3 bases and J 6 bases; nucleotides not matched to a gene: 5. The CDR3 extends over 13 amino acids. The CDR3 loop reads CASSFAGDREQYF. The CDR3 DNA reads TGTGCCAGCAGTTTTGCGGGAGATCGCGAGCAGTACTTC.

The J gene is TRBJ1-3, the V gene TRBV5-1, with TRBD1 as a possible D gene (6 bases). CDR1 and CDR2 from the germline V gene are SGHRS and YFSETQ. The CDR3 runs to 13 residues. V was pared by 4 bases and J by 8 bases, with 13 bases between. In DNA form, the CDR3 reads TGCGCCAGCAGCGTCTCAGGGGCGGACACCATATATTTT. It is translated as CASSVSGADTIYF.

The gene calls are TRBV29-1 and TRBJ2-2; TRBD1 matches 8 bases. The CDR3 is 13 amino acids. J lost 7 bases, V lost 4 bases, and 5 bases had no gene match. The germline gives CDR1 SQVTM, CDR2 ANQGSEA. CDR3 DNA sequence: TGCAGCGTTGGGCAGGGGGCCGGCGGGGAGCTGTTTTTT. Its protein product is CSVGQGAGGELFF.

The chain couples TRBV9 to TRBJ1-3; D gene uncertain. The CDR3 runs 12 residues. The ends were cut back, 3 bases at V and 8 bases at J, with 9 bases in the middle. Looked up from germline, CDR1 is SGDLS and CDR2 is YYNGEE. CDR3 amino acids: CASSADGYTIYF. The CDR3 bases are TGTGCCAGCAGCGCAGACGGATACACCATATATTTT.

The chain joins TRBV6-5 to TRBJ2-7; possibly TRBD1 or TRBD2 for D (5 bases each). The germline gives CDR1 MNHEY, CDR2 SVGAGI. V lost 2 bases and J lost 2, with 7 bases in between. The CDR3 has 13 amino acids. CDR3 sequence reads: CASSYGGTYEQYF. In nucleotides, the CDR3 is TGTGCCAGCAGTTACGGGGGAACCTACGAGCAGTACTTC.

The V gene is TRBV19, the J gene TRBJ2-1; TRBD1 aligns across 9 bases. Trimming took 7 bases from V and 0 from J; bases not matched to a gene: 13. The germline V gene has CDR1 LNHDA and CDR2 SQIVND (reference sequence). The CDR3 consists of 18 residues. CDR3 loop: CASIGGTGSLISYNEQFF. The CDR3 DNA is TGTGCCAGTATTGGAGGGACAGGGTCTCTTATCTCCTACAATGAGCAGTTCTTC.

J is TRBJ2-6 and V is TRBV5-1; D is possibly TRBD2 (5 bases). V lost 3 bases and J lost 0, with 10 bases in between. The CDR3 runs 16 residues. The germline V gene has CDR1 SGHRS and CDR2 YFSETQ. DNA for the CDR3: TGCGCCAGCAGCTCCTACAGCGGCTCTGGGGCCAACGTCCTGACTTTC. The encoded protein is CASSSYSGSGANVLTF.

This chain uses TRBV13 with TRBJ1-1; unclear D gene. Trimming removed 5 bases from V and 6 bases from J, with 16 bases in between. Germline V lookup: CDR1 PRHDT, CDR2 FYEKMQ (reference sequence). The CDR3 sequence is 14 residues long. This CDR3 is CASSPHLGAAEAFF. CDR3 bases: TGTGCCAGCAGCCCCCACCTGGGCGCGGCTGAAGCTTTCTTT.

This chain uses TRBV4-1 with TRBJ2-1; TRBD2 aligns across 10 bases. V gave up 3 bases and J gave up 6 bases; unmatched junction bases: 14. Per the germline V gene, CDR1 is MGHRA and CDR2 is YSYEKL. The CDR3 runs to 18 residues. The DNA for the CDR3 is TGCGCCAGCAGCCAGGACCTCCTTTCCAGCGGGAGGGCCAATGAGCAGTTCTTC. Translation: CASSQDLLSSGRANEQFF.

The CDR3 reads CASSLTSGSAYEQYF. The CDR3 nucleotides read TGTGCCAGCAGCTTAACTAGCGGGAGCGCCTACGAGCAGTACTTC. This chain joins TRBV7-2 and TRBJ2-7, with TRBD2 matching 11 bases. CDR1 and CDR2 (germline): SGHTA, FQGNSA. The CDR3 covers 15 residues. After removal of 2 bases from V and 2 bases from J, the junction contained 2 bases not matched to a gene.

This clone was observed a few times. The genes are TRBV11-2 and TRBJ2-7, with no clear D. The V end lost 5 bases, the J end lost 3 bases, and 5 bases lay between the germline ends. CDR1 is SGHAT and CDR2 is FQNNGV in the germline V gene. The CDR3 is 11 amino acids. CDR3 DNA sequence: TGTGCCAGCAGCGGTTACTACGAGCAGTACTTC. This translates into CASSGYYEQYF. The whole variable domain, remainder taken from reference TRBV11-2 and TRBJ2-7, is EAGVAQSPRYKIIEKRQSVAFWCNPISGHATLYWYQQILGQGPKLLIQFQNNGVVDDSQLPKDRFSAERLKGVDSTLKIQPAKLEDSAVYLCASSGYYEQYFGPGTRLTVT.

The genes are TRBV11-2 and TRBJ2-3, with D maybe TRBD2 (6 bases). Between the trimmed V and J ends, which lost 0 bases and 4 bases, there was a span of 17 bases. Germline CDR1 SGHAT, CDR2 FQNNGV. The CDR3 is 17 amino acids. The CDR3 region has the DNA TGTGCCAGCAGCTTAGATTTAGGACCTAGCGTTCCAGATACGCAGTATTTT. It is translated as CASSLDLGPSVPDTQYF.

About this clone: Other DNA sequences from this sample encode an identical CDR3 as well. This sequence joins TRBV19 and TRBJ2-2, with D perhaps matching TRBD1 (6 bases). V lost 2 bases and J 5 bases, leaving 6 bases between the germline ends. Germline values: CDR1 LNHDA, CDR2 SQIVND (reference sequence). The length of the CDR3 is 13 residues. The CDR3 loop is CASSIQGTGELFF. The DNA of the CDR3 is TGTGCCAGTAGTATACAGGGGACCGGGGAGCTGTTTTTT.

The genes are TRBV29-1 and TRBJ1-3; D unresolved. Trimming cost V 6 bases and J 0 bases, with 3 bases left between them. Germline CDR1 is SQVTM and CDR2 is ANQGSEA. The CDR3 length is 11 residues. CDR3 region: CSVFSGNTIYF. The DNA for the CDR3 is TGCAGCGTCTTCTCTGGAAACACCATATATTTT.

The chain uses TRBV6-2 or TRBV6-3 and TRBJ1-5, with 7 bases lining up with TRBD1. The V gene's germline CDR1 is MNHEY and CDR2 SVGEGT. V dropped 2 bases and J dropped 0; count of bases not matched to a gene: 16. The length of the CDR3 is 20 residues. CDR3 nucleotide sequence: TGTGCCAGCAGTTACCCGCTCGGCCAGGGGGGGACATATAGCAATCAGCCCCAGCATTTT. Translating it yields CASSYPLGQGGTYSNQPQHF.

V is TRBV10-3 and J is TRBJ2-1; D is tentatively TRBD1 or TRBD2 (6 bases each). V was clipped by 10 bases and J by 7 bases, with 26 bases between them. Germline V gives CDR1 ENHRY, CDR2 SYGVKD. The CDR3 consists of 16 residues. The CDR3 DNA follows: TGTGCCACCCGGCGGCAGGGGAATCTTGCGGGGAATGAGCAGTTCTTC. Translation gives CATRRQGNLAGNEQFF.

The V gene is TRBV7-3, the J gene TRBJ2-2; D may be TRBD1 (5 bases). This CDR3 spans 17 amino acids. Germline assignment: CDR1 SGHTA and CDR2 FQGTGA. V dropped 1 base and J dropped 0 bases, with 12 bases sitting between them. The CDR3 nucleotides read TGTGCCAGCAGCTTAAATCACAGACAGACGAACACCGGGGAGCTGTTTTTT. Translation: CASSLNHRQTNTGELFF.

V gene TRBV5-1 combines with J gene TRBJ1-2; D is undetermined. Germline CDR1 SGHRS, CDR2 YFSETQ. The CDR3 has 14 residues. V was trimmed by 1 base and J by 7 bases, leaving 14 bases between them. CDR3 in amino acids: CASSLFEGERGYTF. The CDR3 DNA reads TGCGCCAGCAGCTTGTTCGAGGGCGAGCGTGGCTACACCTTC.

The rearrangement links TRBV5-4 to TRBJ1-2, with a weak D call TRBD1 (5 bases). CDR1 and CDR2 from the germline V gene are SGHNT and YYREEE (reference sequence). V was clipped by 1 base and J by 3 bases, with 13 bases between them. This CDR3 has 15 residues. CDR3 sequence reads: CASSLPERGDYGYTF. The CDR3, as DNA: TGTGCCAGCAGCTTGCCCGAGCGGGGCGACTATGGCTACACCTTC. The entire variable domain, with the rest obtained from reference TRBV5-4 and TRBJ1-2, is as follows: ETGVTQSPTHLIKTRGQQVTLRCSSQSGHNTVSWYQQALGQGPQFIFQYYREEENGRGNFPPRFSGLQFPNYSSELNVNALELDDSALYLCASSLPERGDYGYTFGSGTRLTVV.

The gene calls are TRBV5-8 and TRBJ2-3, with D maybe TRBD2 (6 bases). The CDR3 sequence is 17 residues long. CDR1 is SGHTS, CDR2 YDEGEE, per germline. Trimming left V 2 bases short and J 0 bases short, with 16 bases between. The CDR3 coding sequence is TGTGCCAGCAGCTTTGTGAAGGTAGCGGCTAGCACAGATACGCAGTATTTT. This translates into CASSFVKVAASTDTQYF.